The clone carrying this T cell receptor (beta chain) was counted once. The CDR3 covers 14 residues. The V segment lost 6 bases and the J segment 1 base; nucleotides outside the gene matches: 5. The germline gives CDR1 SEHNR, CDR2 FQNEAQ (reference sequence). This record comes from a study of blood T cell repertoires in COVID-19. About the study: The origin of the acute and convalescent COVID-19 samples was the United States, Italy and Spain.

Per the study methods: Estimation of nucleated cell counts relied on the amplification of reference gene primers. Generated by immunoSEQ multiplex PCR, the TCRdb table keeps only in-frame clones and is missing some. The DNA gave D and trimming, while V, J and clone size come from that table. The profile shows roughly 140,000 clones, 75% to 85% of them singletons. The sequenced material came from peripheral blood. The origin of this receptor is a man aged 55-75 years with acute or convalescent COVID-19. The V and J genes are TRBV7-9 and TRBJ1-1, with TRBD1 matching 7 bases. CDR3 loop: CASRPTGPNTEAFF. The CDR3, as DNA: TGTGCCAGCAGGCCGACAGGGCCGAACACTGAAGCTTTCTTT. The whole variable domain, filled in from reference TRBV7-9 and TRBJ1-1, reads DTGVSQNPRHKITKRGQNVTFRCDPISEHNRLYWYRQTLGQGPEFLTYFQNEAQLEKSRLLSDRFSAERPKGSFSTLEIQRTEQGDSAMYLCASRPTGPNTEAFFGQGTRLTVV.